Shown below are 18 T cell receptor beta chains from a single sample sequenced in a study of blood T cell repertoires in COVID-19. Using immunoSEQ multiplex PCR, the repertoire was profiled, and TCRdb retains in-frame clones only, with some absent. This sample has about 150,000 clones, with 85% found just once. Material for sequencing was PBMCs or T cells enriched from blood (not recorded which). The receptor set was obtained from a woman in her forties who had recovered from COVID-19.

V gene TRBV10-3 combines with J gene TRBJ1-2; 12 bases align to TRBD1. The CDR3 extends over 17 amino acids. Looked up from germline, CDR1 is ENHRY and CDR2 is SYGVKD. V trimming: 0 bases; J trimming: 7 bases; junction bases outside the gene matches: 9. In DNA form, the CDR3 reads TGTGCCATCAGTGAGTCCCGGGTGGGACAGGGGGCAGCTGGCTACACCTTC. Residues: CAISESRVGQGAAGYTF.

The CDR3 coding sequence is TGTGCCAGCAGTCCCTCAAGGACTCTCTATGGCTACACCTTC. This gives the protein CASSPSRTLYGYTF. This chain connects TRBV2 to TRBJ1-2; D is ambiguous. The CDR3 is 14 residues long. V dropped 5 bases and J dropped 4 bases, with 14 bases sitting between them. Germline V gives CDR1 SNHLY, CDR2 FYNNEI.

This clone was observed a handful of times. This chain links TRBV12-5 with TRBJ2-1; TRBD2 might be the D (5 bases). V was trimmed by 7 bases and J by 9 bases, leaving 7 bases between them. CDR1 and CDR2 (germline): LGHNT, FRNRAP. This CDR3 has 10 residues. DNA of the CDR3: TGTGCTAGTGCTGGGAGTGAGCAGTTCTTC. Protein product: CASAGSEQFF.

CDR3 DNA sequence: TGTGCCACAAGGTTCCGTGGGGGACTAGAGGAGCAGTACTTC. Translating it yields CATRFRGGLEEQYF. This chain connects TRBV5-4 to TRBJ2-7, with 8 bases matching TRBD2. J was trimmed by 7 bases and V by 9 bases; bases with no gene match: 15. Germline values: CDR1 SGHNT, CDR2 YYREEE (reference sequence). This CDR3 has 14 amino acids.

J is TRBJ1-4 and V is TRBV2, with D possibly being TRBD1 (6 bases). In germline, CDR1 is SNHLY, CDR2 FYNNEI. Trimming removed 6 bases at V and 7 bases at J, with 15 bases between. CDR3 length equals 14 residues. The CDR3 DNA sequence: TGTGCCAGCAGCGTACAGGGTAGGGGTGAAAAACTGTTTTTT. This gives the protein CASSVQGRGEKLFF.

This clone showed up just a few times. The rearrangement links TRBV6-5 to TRBJ2-1; 10 bases agree with TRBD2. Trimming cost V 4 bases and J 6 bases; bases outside gene matches: 9. The CDR3 consists of 16 residues. Per germline, CDR1 MNHEY and CDR2 SVGAGI. The CDR3 sequence is CASSFGAGGYGNEQFF. CDR3 coding DNA: TGTGCCAGCAGTTTCGGAGCGGGAGGGTATGGCAATGAGCAGTTCTTC.

The chain recombines TRBV2 with TRBJ1-2, with D hard to call. V was cut by 5 bases and J by 1 base, with 11 bases left in between. Germline V gene lookup returns CDR1 SNHLY and CDR2 FYNNEI. The length of the CDR3 is 14 residues. The CDR3 region has the DNA TGTGCCAGCAGTCCAGTCCATGATAACTATGGCTACACCTTC. This encodes CASSPVHDNYGYTF.

The rearrangement uses TRBV9 and TRBJ2-5; 10 bases are shared with TRBD2. Germline-derived CDR1 and CDR2 are SGDLS and YYNGEE. The CDR3 runs to 17 residues. V was pared by 1 base and J by 4 bases, with 10 bases of the junction left unmatched. The CDR3 loop is CASSVSRKREGRETQYF. The CDR3 region has the DNA TGTGCCAGCAGCGTATCCCGTAAGCGGGAGGGCCGAGAGACCCAGTACTTC.

This chain uses TRBV5-1 with TRBJ2-3; 9 bases are shared with TRBD1. CDR1 is SGHRS, CDR2 YFSETQ, per germline. The V and J ends lost 0 bases and 6 bases, in that order; junction bases with no gene match: 8. CDR3 length: 16 amino acids. CDR3 nucleotides: TGCGCCAGCAGCTTGGTGGGACAGGGAGATGTTGATACGCAGTATTTT. Encoded protein: CASSLVGQGDVDTQYF.

This clone was counted only a few times. The V and J genes are TRBV2 and TRBJ2-5, with 8 positions matching TRBD1. Unmatched junction bases numbered 5, after V lost 7 bases and J lost 1 base. Per the germline V gene, CDR1 is SNHLY and CDR2 is FYNNEI. The length of the CDR3 is 14 residues. This CDR3 is CASKRDRSQETQYF. The CDR3 DNA is TGTGCCAGCAAACGGGACAGGAGCCAAGAGACCCAGTACTTC.

The chain carries TRBV5-5 and TRBJ2-7; 9 bases match TRBD1. J lost 3 bases, V lost 4 bases, and 8 bases had no gene match. The germline gives CDR1 SGHKS, CDR2 YYEKEE (reference sequence). This CDR3 region has 15 residues. The CDR3 sequence: CASSLSGTGNYEQYF. The CDR3 DNA is TGTGCCAGCAGCCTCTCCGGGACAGGGAACTACGAGCAGTACTTC.

The chain has TRBV10-3 and TRBJ1-2, with TRBD1 matching over 7 bases. CDR1 and CDR2 from the germline V gene are ENHRY and SYGVKD. The junction had 8 bases not matched to a gene; V was cut back by 0 bases and J by 4 bases. This CDR3 region has 16 residues. The CDR3 reads CAISESQGGASYGYTF. In DNA form, the CDR3 reads TGTGCCATCAGTGAGTCACAAGGGGGCGCCAGCTATGGCTACACCTTC.

The chain recombines TRBV19 with TRBJ2-7, with 9 bases fitting TRBD1. The CDR3 spans 17 residues. V was pared by 6 bases and J by 3 bases, with 15 bases of the junction left unmatched. Germline V gene data show CDR1 as LNHDA and CDR2 as SQIVND (reference sequence). The CDR3 region is CASSNQKSGTGSYEQYF. The CDR3 nucleotides read TGTGCCAGTAGCAACCAAAAGTCCGGGACAGGGAGCTACGAGCAGTACTTC.

The chain carries TRBV29-1 and TRBJ1-1; D might be TRBD1 (6 bases). The V gene's germline CDR1 is SQVTM and CDR2 ANQGSEA. The CDR3 totals 11 residues. V was shortened by 6 bases and J by 4 bases, with 9 bases between the two germline ends. CDR3 in amino acids: CSVQGPTEAFF. DNA of the CDR3: TGCAGCGTGCAGGGGCCCACTGAAGCTTTCTTT.

The rearrangement links TRBV27 to TRBJ2-1, with a tentative D call TRBD2 (7 bases). The CDR3 has 15 residues. Trimming pared 3 bases from V and 1 base from J, leaving 10 bases between. The V gene's germline CDR1 is MNHEY and CDR2 SMNVEV (reference sequence). The CDR3 nucleotides read TGTGCCAGCAGTTTGGGGGGGCCTTCCTACAATGAGCAGTTCTTC. Amino acids: CASSLGGPSYNEQFF.

The chain couples TRBV18 to TRBJ1-1; TRBD1 matches 11 bases. Germline V gene data show CDR1 as KGHSH and CDR2 as LQKENI. This CDR3 is 16 amino acids long. Trimming took 2 bases from V and 4 from J; bases not matched to a gene: 6. The chain's CDR3 is CASSPRDRGSTTEAFF. In nucleotides, the CDR3 is TGTGCCAGCTCACCAAGGGACAGGGGGTCCACCACTGAAGCTTTCTTT.

The V gene is TRBV2, the J gene TRBJ2-5, with TRBD2 matching over 8 bases. The germline CDR1 and CDR2 sequences are SNHLY and FYNNEI. The V segment lost 0 bases and the J segment 2 bases; nucleotides outside the gene matches: 8. This CDR3 comprises 17 residues. CDR3 DNA: TGTGCCAGCAGTGAAGCGCGTAGCGGGACAACTCAAGAGACCCAGTACTTC. Encoded protein: CASSEARSGTTQETQYF. The full variable domain, rest sourced from reference TRBV2 and TRBJ2-5, is EPEVTQTPSHQVTQMGQEVILRCVPISNHLYFYWYRQILGQKVEFLVSFYNNEISEKSEIFDDQFSVERPDGSNFTLKIRSTKLEDSAMYFCASSEARSGTTQETQYFGPGTRLLVL.

V gene TRBV30 combines with J gene TRBJ2-1; 15 nucleotides agree with TRBD2. The CDR3 spans 21 residues. Germline values: CDR1 GTSNPN, CDR2 SVGIG (reference sequence). V lost 0 bases, J lost 0 bases, and 12 bases stayed unmatched. The CDR3 loop is CAWSVYIPGLAGGRSYNEQFF. Written as DNA, the CDR3 is TGTGCCTGGAGTGTATACATCCCGGGACTAGCGGGGGGCCGCTCCTACAATGAGCAGTTCTTC.